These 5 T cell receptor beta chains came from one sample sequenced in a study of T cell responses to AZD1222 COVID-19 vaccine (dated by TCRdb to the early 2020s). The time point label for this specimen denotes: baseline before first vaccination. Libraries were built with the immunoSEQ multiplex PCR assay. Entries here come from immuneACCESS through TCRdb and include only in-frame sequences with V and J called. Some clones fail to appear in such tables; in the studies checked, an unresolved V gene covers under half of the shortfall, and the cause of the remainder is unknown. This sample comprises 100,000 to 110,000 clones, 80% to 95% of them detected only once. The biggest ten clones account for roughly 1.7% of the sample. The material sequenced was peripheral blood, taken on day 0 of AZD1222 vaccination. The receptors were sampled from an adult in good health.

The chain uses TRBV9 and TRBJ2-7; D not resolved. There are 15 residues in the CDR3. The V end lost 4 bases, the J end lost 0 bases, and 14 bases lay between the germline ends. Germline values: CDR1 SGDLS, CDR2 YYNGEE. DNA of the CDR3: TGTGCCAGCAGCCCCAGGTTCGGTAGCTCCTACGAGCAGTACTTC. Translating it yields CASSPRFGSSYEQYF.

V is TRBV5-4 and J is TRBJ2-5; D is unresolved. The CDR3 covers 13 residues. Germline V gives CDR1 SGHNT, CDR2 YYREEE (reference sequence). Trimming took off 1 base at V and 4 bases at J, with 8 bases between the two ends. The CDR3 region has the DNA TGTGCCAGCAGCTTGCAGGCCGGAGAGACCCAGTACTTC. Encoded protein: CASSLQAGETQYF.

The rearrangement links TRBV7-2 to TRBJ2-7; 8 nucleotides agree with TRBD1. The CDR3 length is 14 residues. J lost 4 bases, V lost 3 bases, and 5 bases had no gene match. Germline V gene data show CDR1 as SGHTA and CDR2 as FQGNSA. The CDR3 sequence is CASSFRDRKYEQYF. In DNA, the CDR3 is TGTGCCAGCAGCTTCCGGGACAGGAAGTACGAGCAGTACTTC.

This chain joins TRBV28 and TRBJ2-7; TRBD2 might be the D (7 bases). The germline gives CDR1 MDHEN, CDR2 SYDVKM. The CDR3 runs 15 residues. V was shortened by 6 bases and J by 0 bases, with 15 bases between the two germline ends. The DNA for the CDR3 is TGTGCCAGCAGGGCTGGGGGGGCAGACTCCTACGAGCAGTACTTC. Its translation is CASRAGGADSYEQYF.

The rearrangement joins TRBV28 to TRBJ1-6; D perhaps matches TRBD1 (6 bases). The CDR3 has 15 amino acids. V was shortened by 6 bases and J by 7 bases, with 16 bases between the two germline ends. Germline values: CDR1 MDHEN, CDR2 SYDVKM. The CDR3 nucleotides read TGTGCCAGCAGCCCGAACAGGGAGGGGAATTCACCCCTCCACTTT. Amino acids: CASSPNREGNSPLHF.